The text below deals with one T cell receptor (beta chain). Its target is unknown. The sample comes from a study of OX40 agonist ivuxolimab in advanced cancers. Germline lookup yields CDR1 SGDLS and CDR2 YYNGEE. V lost 0 bases and J lost 0, with 16 bases in between. The CDR3 consists of 18 residues. Overall study findings and caveats: In the 0.1 to 3.0 mg/kg range, CD4+ and CD8+ blood T cells had expanded clonally by week 6.

Sequencing used immunoSEQ multiplex PCR; TCRdb keeps in-frame clones, though not all of them. The table has approximately 31,000 clones, about 92% seen once. The specimen was CD4+ or CD8+ T cells sorted from blood, collected in a trial of the OX40 agonist ivuxolimab. The chain links TRBV9 to TRBJ2-1, with a possible D match to TRBD2 (6 bases). This clonotype was sampled from an adult with an advanced solid tumor such as melanoma, head and neck, liver or kidney cancer. The CDR3 DNA reads TGTGCCAGCAGCGTAGCTACCCCTGTAGCGGACTCCTACAATGAGCAGTTCTTC. Translated: CASSVATPVADSYNEQFF.